The T cell receptor (beta chain) described here comes from a study of T cell responses to AZD1222 COVID-19 vaccine. Study-wide results and limits: The donors showed a predominance of white British ancestry and of females, with possible underestimation of clonal diversity.

This CDR3 contains 15 residues. Looked up from germline, CDR1 is SGHTA and CDR2 is FQGNSA. The V gene end was trimmed by 1 base and the J gene end by 4 bases; junction bases not matched to a gene: 3. The table came from immunoSEQ multiplex PCR; TCRdb's copy has only in-frame clones and leaves some out. Here the sample spans about 150,000 clones, 89% being singletons. A word on this clone: Its antigen is as yet unknown.

The V call is TRBV7-2, the J call TRBJ2-3, with 9 bases lining up with TRBD1. The sequence was collected from an adult in good health. The sample in question was peripheral blood, obtained on day 0 of AZD1222 vaccination. The CDR3 sequence: CASSLVGQGPDTQYF. For the CDR3, the DNA is TGTGCCAGCAGCTTAGTGGGACAGGGCCCAGATACGCAGTATTTT.